These 24 T cell receptor beta chains share one sample of origin, sequenced in a study of cytomegalovirus exposure and HLA in healthy donors. The study ran its PCR with 60 Vbeta and 13 Jbeta primers. The repertoire was sequenced with immunoSEQ multiplex PCR; TCRdb's copy has only in-frame clones and lacks some. This repertoire includes 45,000 to 60,000 clones. The sample taken for sequencing was PBMCs. These receptors came from a woman aged 40 to 50 in good health and CMV-seronegative.

The rearrangement joins TRBV6-5 to TRBJ2-2, with D uncertain. The length of the CDR3 is 14 residues. V lost 4 bases and J lost 1, with 7 bases in between. Germline V gene data show CDR1 as MNHEY and CDR2 as SVGAGI. The CDR3, as DNA: TGTGCCAGCAGTTCCAGGATGAACACCGGGGAGCTGTTTTTT. Amino acid sequence: CASSSRMNTGELFF.

This sequence joins TRBV28 and TRBJ2-7, with 9 bases fitting TRBD1. Germline lookup yields CDR1 MDHEN and CDR2 SYDVKM. The V and J ends lost 2 bases and 5 bases, in that order; junction bases with no gene match: 4. The CDR3 has 14 amino acids. The CDR3 here is CASSLGTGIHEQYF. The CDR3 DNA sequence: TGTGCCAGCAGTTTAGGGACAGGGATCCACGAGCAGTACTTC. Based on the CDR3 plus reference TRBV28 and TRBJ2-7, the full variable domain is DVKVTQSSRYLVKRTGEKVFLECVQDMDHENMFWYRQDPGLGLRLIYFSYDVKMKEKGDIPEGYSVSREKKERFSLILESASTNQTSMYLCASSLGTGIHEQYFGPGTRLTVT.

This rearrangement joins TRBV11-2 to TRBJ2-7; TRBD2 might be the D (5 bases). Germline V lookup: CDR1 SGHAT, CDR2 FQNNGV. Trimming shortened V by 5 bases and J by 8 bases, and 10 bases separated the two germline ends. This CDR3 has 11 residues. CDR3 DNA: TGTGCCAGCAGCGTACGGGATAAGCAGTACTTC. Its protein is CASSVRDKQYF.

The rearrangement links TRBV25-1 to TRBJ1-4; D is perhaps TRBD1 (6 bases). This CDR3 region has 14 residues. Germline CDR1 and CDR2: MGHDK and SYGVNS. V was cut by 8 bases and J by 1 base, with 11 bases left in between. CDR3 in DNA: TGTGCCAGCCAGTTCAGGGGAACTAATGAAAAACTGTTTTTT. Translating it yields CASQFRGTNEKLFF.

The chain couples TRBV4-2 to TRBJ1-2, with TRBD1 as a possible D gene (6 bases). Trimming removed 0 bases at V and 1 base at J, with 9 bases between. Germline assignment: CDR1 LGHNA and CDR2 YNFKEQ. The CDR3 length is 15 residues. The CDR3 sequence is CASSQDADSNYGYTF. CDR3 bases: TGTGCCAGCAGCCAAGATGCGGACAGTAACTATGGCTACACCTTC.

The rearrangement links TRBV7-8 to TRBJ1-2; 10 bases fit TRBD1. Trimming took 5 bases from V and 4 from J; bases not matched to a gene: 7. The CDR3 is 15 residues long. The germline V gene encodes CDR1 SGHVS and CDR2 FQNEAQ. The CDR3 DNA reads TGTGCCAGCAGCCTGCCTGGGACAGGGGCCTATGGCTACACCTTC. It specifies CASSLPGTGAYGYTF.

The chain links TRBV19 to TRBJ2-7; 9 bases align to TRBD2. CDR1 and CDR2 from the germline V gene are LNHDA and SQIVND (reference sequence). The CDR3 has 14 residues. V dropped 5 bases and J dropped 6; count of bases not matched to a gene: 8. DNA of the CDR3: TGTGCCAGTAGTTCCGTGGCGGGAGGGGTCGAGCAGTACTTC. Its translation: CASSSVAGGVEQYF.

This chain uses TRBV28 with TRBJ2-3, with 15 bases identical to TRBD2. Looked up from germline, CDR1 is MDHEN and CDR2 is SYDVKM. Losses at the gene ends were 6 bases for V and 7 bases for J; bases not matched to a gene: 20. The CDR3 contains 20 residues. The CDR3 DNA follows: TGTGCCAGCAGACCCGGGGGCGGGTCCGGACTAGCGGGAGGGGCATATACGCAGTATTTT. Encoded protein: CASRPGGGSGLAGGAYTQYF.

This chain joins TRBV18 and TRBJ1-1; no firm D call. CDR1 KGHSH and CDR2 LQKENI come from the germline V gene. V was cut by 5 bases and J by 2 bases, with 9 bases left in between. The CDR3 is 13 residues long. The chain's CDR3 is CASSSELNTEAFF. DNA for the CDR3: TGTGCCAGCTCATCCGAGCTTAACACTGAAGCTTTCTTT.

The rearrangement uses TRBV6-5 and TRBJ2-3; the match to TRBD2 covers 7 bases. V lost 0 bases, J lost 5 bases, and 5 bases stayed unmatched. The germline gives CDR1 MNHEY, CDR2 SVGAGI. The CDR3 is made up of 15 amino acids. The CDR3 sequence is CASSYSGDYQDTQYF. CDR3 bases: TGTGCCAGCAGTTACTCAGGGGACTATCAAGATACGCAGTATTTT.

V usage is TRBV18 and J usage is TRBJ1-3; 8 bases fit TRBD1. CDR1 is KGHSH and CDR2 is LQKENI in the germline V gene. V lost 1 base to trimming and J lost 5 bases; unmatched junction nucleotides: 10. The CDR3 is made up of 17 amino acids. CDR3 bases: TGTGCCAGCTCACCACGTCCGGACAGGGCGCAACGAAACACCATATATTTT. This codes for CASSPRPDRAQRNTIYF.

The J gene is TRBJ2-6, the V gene TRBV28; maybe TRBD2 (5 bases). Between the trimmed V and J ends, which lost 5 bases and 0 bases, there was a span of 14 bases. CDR3 size: 17 residues. The germline V gene encodes CDR1 MDHEN and CDR2 SYDVKM. The CDR3 region is CASSRAERPSGANVLTF. DNA for the CDR3: TGTGCCAGCAGTCGGGCTGAGCGGCCCTCTGGGGCCAACGTCCTGACTTTC. Full variable domain (rest looked up from reference TRBV28 and TRBJ2-6): DVKVTQSSRYLVKRTGEKVFLECVQDMDHENMFWYRQDPGLGLRLIYFSYDVKMKEKGDIPEGYSVSREKKERFSLILESASTNQTSMYLCASSRAERPSGANVLTFGAGSRLTVL.

V usage is TRBV7-8 and J usage is TRBJ2-7, with 13 nucleotides matching TRBD2. After removal of 5 bases from V and 5 bases from J, the junction contained 6 bases not matched to a gene. The germline gives CDR1 SGHVS, CDR2 FQNEAQ. The CDR3 is 15 amino acids. CDR3: CASSQPGTSGNEQYF. The CDR3, as DNA: TGTGCCAGCAGCCAACCCGGGACTAGCGGGAACGAGCAGTACTTC.

The J gene is TRBJ1-4, the V gene TRBV15; TRBD1 matches at 8 bases. This CDR3 spans 16 amino acids. The V gene's germline CDR1 is LNHNV and CDR2 YYDKDF (reference sequence). J lost 10 bases, V lost 0 bases, and 10 bases had no gene match. CDR3 bases: TGTGCCACCAGCAGAGATCAGGCAGGGGGCGGTGGAAAACTGTTTTTT. Translated: CATSRDQAGGGGKLFF.

The rearrangement links TRBV28 to TRBJ1-1; D might be TRBD1 (6 bases). The ends were cut back, 7 bases at V and 2 bases at J, with 17 bases in the middle. The CDR3 has 15 residues. Looked up from germline, CDR1 is MDHEN and CDR2 is SYDVKM. CDR3 bases: TGTGCCAGCACCCCCCTAGGACAGATTAACACTGAAGCTTTCTTT. Translating gives CASTPLGQINTEAFF.

The rearrangement joins TRBV6-5 to TRBJ2-7, with 8 bases identical to TRBD1. With V trimmed by 5 bases and J by 6 bases, 12 bases remained unmatched. Germline V gene data show CDR1 as MNHEY and CDR2 as SVGAGI. The CDR3 covers 15 residues. The DNA for the CDR3 is TGTGCCAGCAGTCGGACCACAGGGGGACTGGGCGAGCAGTACTTC. This codes for CASSRTTGGLGEQYF.

The V gene is TRBV7-9, the J gene TRBJ2-3; 7 bases are shared with TRBD1. The CDR3 totals 14 residues. CDR1 SEHNR and CDR2 FQNEAQ come from the germline V gene (reference sequence). V was pared by 8 bases and J by 3 bases, with 8 bases of the junction left unmatched. The DNA for the CDR3 is TGTGCCAGCGGTAAGACAGGGCCGACAGATACGCAGTATTTT. Translated: CASGKTGPTDTQYF.

V is TRBV28 and J is TRBJ1-6, with D possibly TRBD1 on 6 matching bases. The V gene lost 7 bases and the J gene lost 5 bases, with 12 bases spanning the gap. The CDR3 extends over 14 amino acids. Germline assignment: CDR1 MDHEN and CDR2 SYDVKM. In DNA, the CDR3 is TGTGCCAGCATACGGGGGGCAGATAATTCACCCCTCCACTTT. Its protein is CASIRGADNSPLHF.

The gene calls are TRBV19 and TRBJ2-3, with 8 bases fitting TRBD1. V trimming: 4 bases; J trimming: 5 bases; junction bases outside the gene matches: 8. The CDR3 is 15 amino acids. Germline V CDR1 and CDR2: LNHDA, SQIVND (reference sequence). In DNA, the CDR3 is TGTGCCAGTAGTAAGGTGGAAGGACAGGGAGATACGCAGTATTTT. Amino acids: CASSKVEGQGDTQYF.

The chain recombines TRBV7-8 with TRBJ2-7; D is perhaps TRBD2 (6 bases). Germline V gene sequence: CDR1 SGHVS, CDR2 FQNEAQ. With 5 bases removed from V and 3 bases from J, the gap between germline ends came to 20 bases. The CDR3 runs to 16 residues. CDR3 loop: CASSPLGRDSLYEQYF. CDR3 in DNA: TGTGCCAGCAGCCCCCTGGGCCGGGACTCTCTCTACGAGCAGTACTTC.

Written as DNA, the CDR3 is TGTGCCAGCAGTTTATCCGTCTCTGGGGCCAACGTCCTGACTTTC. Encoded protein: CASSLSVSGANVLTF. The chain combines TRBV28 with TRBJ2-6, with D hard to call. This CDR3 has 15 residues. Per germline, CDR1 MDHEN and CDR2 SYDVKM. Trimming took off 1 base at V and 0 bases at J, with 4 bases between the two ends.

The gene calls are TRBV7-2 and TRBJ2-7; D is unresolved. V shed 4 bases and J shed 4 bases, with 11 bases lying between them. The CDR3 is made up of 13 amino acids. Germline V lookup: CDR1 SGHTA, CDR2 FQGNSA. The CDR3 DNA is TGTGCCAGCAGCTATCAAGCGTTGTACGAGCAGTACTTC. This encodes CASSYQALYEQYF.

The chain has TRBV28 and TRBJ1-5; TRBD1 matches at 7 bases. This CDR3 has 15 residues. The germline CDR1 and CDR2 sequences are MDHEN and SYDVKM. The V gene end was trimmed by 4 bases and the J gene end by 3 bases; junction bases not matched to a gene: 6. CDR3 DNA: TGTGCCAGCAGTTCACAGGGGCTCCCCAATCAGCCCCAGCATTTT. Encoded protein: CASSSQGLPNQPQHF.

V gene TRBV2 combines with J gene TRBJ2-7, with TRBD2 identical over 7 bases. The V gene's germline CDR1 is SNHLY and CDR2 FYNNEI. The CDR3 runs 13 residues. J was trimmed by 7 bases and V by 6 bases; bases with no gene match: 9. CDR3 residues: CASRKGRAGEQYF. The DNA of the CDR3 is TGTGCCAGCAGAAAAGGGAGGGCCGGGGAGCAGTACTTC.